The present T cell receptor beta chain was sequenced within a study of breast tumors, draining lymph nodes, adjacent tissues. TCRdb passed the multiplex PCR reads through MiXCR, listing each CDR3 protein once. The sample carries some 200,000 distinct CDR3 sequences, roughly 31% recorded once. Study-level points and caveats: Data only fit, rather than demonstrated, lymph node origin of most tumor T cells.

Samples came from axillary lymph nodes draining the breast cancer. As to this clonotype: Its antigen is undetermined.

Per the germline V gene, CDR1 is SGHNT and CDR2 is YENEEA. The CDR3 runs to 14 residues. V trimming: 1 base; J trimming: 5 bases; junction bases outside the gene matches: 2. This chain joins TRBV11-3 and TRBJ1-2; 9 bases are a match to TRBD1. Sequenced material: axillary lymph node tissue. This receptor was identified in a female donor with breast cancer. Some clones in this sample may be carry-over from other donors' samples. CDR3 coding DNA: TGTGCCAGCAGCTTAGGGACAGGGGTTTATGGCTACACCTTC. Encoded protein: CASSLGTGVYGYTF. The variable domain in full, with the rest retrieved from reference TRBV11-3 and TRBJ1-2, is EAGVVQSPRYKIIEKKQPVAFWCNPISGHNTLYWYLQNLGQGPELLIRYENEEAVDDSQLPKDRFSAERLKGVDSTLKIQPAELGDSAVYLCASSLGTGVYGYTFGSGTRLTVV.